Listed below are T cell receptor beta chains from one sample, sequenced in a study of post-analysis software for immune sequencing data. MiXCR, applied by TCRdb to the PCR reads, yields one record per CDR3 protein. Of approximately 360,000 distinct CDR3 sequences listed, around a third are singletons. Material: blood. These receptors were collected from a girl between 10 and 17 years old with multiple sclerosis. Both conserved end residues are part of each CDR3. The D gene is left open where the match is weak.

J gene,D gene,V gene,CDR3 protein
NA,NA,TRBV7-2,CASSLVQGGETQYF
TRBJ1-2,TRBD1,TRBV15,CATSSGTDYGYTF
TRBJ2-7,NA,TRBV29-1,CSVAAGVGHEQYF
TRBJ2-7,TRBD2,TRBV19,CASSISGVSYEQYF
TRBJ2-6,NA,TRBV7-2,CASSQGGSGANVLTF
TRBJ2-7,NA,TRBV29-1,CSVEGAYEQYF
TRBJ2-3,TRBD1,TRBV10-3,CAISESEGQGKADTQYF
TRBJ1-1,NA,TRBV6-1,CAIKAPRPSGAFF
TRBJ1-2,NA,TRBV29-1,CSVEAVLPYGYTF
TRBJ2-7,TRBD2,TRBV20-1,CSAIPLAGASYEQYF
TRBJ2-7,TRBD2,TRBV5-5,CASSYLAGVSEQYF
TRBJ1-5,NA,TRBV20-1,CSAISRSNQPQHF
TRBJ1-5,NA,TRBV6-5,CASRRFNFGRQPQHF
TRBJ2-4,NA,TRBV28,CASSAERGFLAKNIQYF
TRBJ2-3,NA,TRBV7-2,CASSPESYPGQSSTDTQYF
TRBJ1-2,NA,TRBV7-3,CASSPDPGRGYTF
TRBJ1-5,NA,TRBV6-1,CASSQRQPQHF